The 23 T cell receptor beta chains in this list originate from one sample, sequenced in a study of blood T cell repertoires in COVID-19. The method was immunoSEQ multiplex PCR; TCRdb's version includes in-frame clones alone and lacks a portion of them. The sample has approximately 200,000 clones, around 94% seen once. The specimen sequenced was peripheral blood. All receptors come from a man aged 30 to 45 with COVID-19, enrolled during active disease.

The chain links TRBV10-1 to TRBJ1-1; TRBD1 matches at 7 bases. The CDR3 sequence is 16 residues long. The germline V gene has CDR1 WNHNN and CDR2 SYGVQD (reference sequence). Trimming removed 3 bases from V and 0 bases from J; junction bases left unmatched: 7. For the CDR3, the DNA is TGCGCCAGCAGTGACCGCCGGGACAGACTGAACACTGAAGCTTTCTTT. Its protein is CASSDRRDRLNTEAFF.

The CDR3 DNA sequence: TGTGCCCGGAAGGGGTTGGGACAGGGGGACGCTTTCTTT. Protein: CARKGLGQGDAFF. This chain uses TRBV30 with TRBJ1-1; 11 nucleotides agree with TRBD1. The CDR3 has 13 amino acids. Trimming cost V 8 bases and J 11 bases; bases outside gene matches: 13. Germline V gene sequence: CDR1 GTSNPN, CDR2 SVGIG (reference sequence).

The chain is built from TRBV5-4 and TRBJ1-1; 7 bases are shared with TRBD1. J lost 0 bases, V lost 4 bases, and 6 bases had no gene match. The CDR3 is 15 amino acids. CDR1 is SGHNT and CDR2 is YYREEE in the germline V gene (reference sequence). DNA for the CDR3: TGTGCCAGCAGCAGGGGCGGACAGGTGAACACTGAAGCTTTCTTT. Its translation is CASSRGGQVNTEAFF.

This chain links TRBV6-2 or TRBV6-3 with TRBJ1-5; 10 bases are a match to TRBD1. Germline CDR1 is MNHEY and CDR2 is SVGEGT. The CDR3 spans 17 residues. Losses at the gene ends were 4 bases for V and 2 bases for J; bases not matched to a gene: 8. The CDR3 protein is CASSFTGQGRGNQPQHF. The CDR3 DNA follows: TGTGCCAGCAGTTTTACGGGACAGGGGAGAGGCAATCAGCCCCAGCATTTT.

J is TRBJ1-3 and V is TRBV5-6; D remains ambiguous. Trimming cost V 3 bases and J 0 bases, with 7 bases left between them. The length of the CDR3 is 14 residues. The germline V gene encodes CDR1 SGHDT and CDR2 YYEEEE. The CDR3 protein is CASSSSLSGNTIYF. CDR3 bases: TGTGCCAGCAGCTCCTCACTCTCTGGAAACACCATATATTTT.

The chain recombines TRBV9 with TRBJ2-2, with TRBD2 matching 10 bases. The CDR3 is made up of 16 amino acids. Germline CDR1 and CDR2: SGDLS and YYNGEE. Trimming removed 0 bases from V and 6 bases from J; junction bases left unmatched: 5. The CDR3 bases are TGTGCCAGCAGCGTAGGTGGAGCGGGGGGGCCCGGGGAGCTGTTTTTT. It is translated as CASSVGGAGGPGELFF.

This clone was detected once. The chain links TRBV6-5 to TRBJ2-7; 7 positions agree with TRBD2. V dropped 5 bases and J dropped 2; count of bases not matched to a gene: 9. CDR1 is MNHEY and CDR2 is SVGAGI in the germline V gene. This CDR3 is 15 amino acids long. CDR3 residues: CASSLLAAPTYEQYF. CDR3 in DNA: TGTGCCAGCAGTCTTCTAGCGGCGCCCACCTACGAGCAGTACTTC.

The rearrangement uses TRBV19 and TRBJ1-5; possible D gene TRBD1, 6 bases. Trimming removed 9 bases from V and 3 bases from J, with 15 bases in between. The length of the CDR3 is 14 residues. CDR1 is LNHDA, CDR2 SQIVND, per germline (reference sequence). DNA for the CDR3: TGTGCCAGCTCCGGACAGCACGCCAATCAGCCCCAGCATTTT. Protein product: CASSGQHANQPQHF.

This chain joins TRBV13 and TRBJ1-2, with D unclear. V gave up 2 bases and J gave up 0 bases, with 22 bases separating them. The CDR3 has 19 amino acids. Germline V gene lookup returns CDR1 PRHDT and CDR2 FYEKMQ (reference sequence). CDR3 nucleotides: TGTGCCAGCAGCTTATCTCTCCCGACGGCGGATACCTCTAACTATGGCTACACCTTC. This sequence encodes CASSLSLPTADTSNYGYTF.

V is TRBV4-1 and J is TRBJ2-3; D unresolved. V was trimmed by 1 base and J by 2 bases, leaving 7 bases between them. Germline-derived CDR1 and CDR2 are MGHRA and YSYEKL. The CDR3 loop spans 14 amino acids. The CDR3 nucleotides are TGCGCCAGCAGCCAAGTTCTTTCCACAGATACGCAGTATTTT. Amino acids: CASSQVLSTDTQYF.

The chain employs TRBV11-2 and TRBJ2-3; D unresolved. The CDR3 sequence is 15 residues long. The V end lost 6 bases, the J end lost 0 bases, and 13 bases lay between the germline ends. Per germline, CDR1 SGHAT and CDR2 FQNNGV. CDR3 DNA sequence: TGTGCCAGCAGTCAGTTCGGGTACAGCACAGATACGCAGTATTTT. Residues: CASSQFGYSTDTQYF.

The chain joins TRBV5-1 to TRBJ1-3; D is unclear. Germline V gene sequence: CDR1 SGHRS, CDR2 YFSETQ. The CDR3 contains 15 residues. Trimming took off 2 bases at V and 1 base at J, with 10 bases between the two ends. CDR3 in amino acids: CASSFSTGSGNTIYF. The CDR3 bases are TGCGCCAGCAGCTTTTCGACCGGGTCTGGAAACACCATATATTTT.

This chain connects TRBV10-3 to TRBJ2-7, with 7 bases that match TRBD1. CDR3 length equals 13 residues. After removal of 9 bases from V and 3 bases from J, the junction contained 8 bases not matched to a gene. CDR1 is ENHRY, CDR2 SYGVKD, per germline. CDR3 amino acids: CAIGAPGGYEQYF. CDR3 coding DNA: TGTGCCATTGGGGCGCCAGGGGGCTACGAGCAGTACTTC.

The rearrangement links TRBV14 to TRBJ2-7, with 9 bases identical to TRBD2. Germline V gives CDR1 SGHDN, CDR2 FVKESK. V shed 5 bases, J shed 5 bases, and the junction held 13 bases outside the gene matches. The CDR3 has 16 residues. CDR3 protein: CASSAVGGGASHEQYF. The CDR3 nucleotides are TGTGCCAGCAGCGCCGTTGGCGGGGGGGCCAGCCACGAGCAGTACTTC.

The genes are TRBV11-2 and TRBJ2-1, with 9 bases matching TRBD2. The CDR3 runs to 15 residues. Germline CDR1 SGHAT, CDR2 FQNNGV. V was clipped by 5 bases and J by 2 bases; unmatched bases: 4. This chain's CDR3 is CASSLSGGPYNEQFF. The DNA for the CDR3 is TGTGCCAGCAGCCTAAGCGGGGGGCCCTACAATGAGCAGTTCTTC.

This chain links TRBV3-1 (or the pseudogene TRBV3-2) with TRBJ1-1, with TRBD1 as a possible D gene (6 bases). The germline V gene encodes CDR1 LGHDT and CDR2 YNNKEL (reference sequence). V was trimmed by 5 bases and J by 0 bases, leaving 13 bases between them. The length of the CDR3 is 15 residues. This chain's CDR3 is CASSVSGTLNTEAFF. As DNA, the CDR3 is TGTGCCAGCAGCGTCTCCGGGACACTGAACACTGAAGCTTTCTTT.

This chain joins TRBV4-2 and TRBJ2-1, with D possibly matching TRBD2 (6 bases). The CDR3 covers 14 residues. V lost 1 base, J lost 10 bases, and 14 bases lay in between. Looked up from germline, CDR1 is LGHNA and CDR2 is YNFKEQ. The CDR3 sequence: CASSQVPAGGEQFF. In DNA form, the CDR3 reads TGTGCCAGCAGCCAAGTCCCAGCGGGCGGGGAGCAGTTCTTC.

The chain couples TRBV11-3 to TRBJ2-1, with D perhaps TRBD1 (5 bases). The ends were cut back, 0 bases at V and 3 bases at J, with 12 bases in the middle. CDR3 length: 16 residues. Germline V gene sequence: CDR1 SGHNT, CDR2 YENEEA. DNA for the CDR3: TGTGCCAGCAGCTTAGATGGTGGGGCGATCTACAATGAGCAGTTCTTC. Translation: CASSLDGGAIYNEQFF.

The chain combines TRBV24-1 with TRBJ1-6, with unresolved D. Germline assignment: CDR1 KGHDR and CDR2 SFDVKD. The length of the CDR3 is 12 residues. V was trimmed by 5 bases and J by 8 bases, leaving 6 bases between them. This chain's CDR3 is CATSGEYSPLHF. Written as DNA, the CDR3 is TGTGCCACCAGTGGAGAGTATTCACCCCTCCACTTT.

The V gene is TRBV9, the J gene TRBJ2-3; D is perhaps TRBD1 (7 bases). CDR3 length: 14 residues. Germline CDR1 is SGDLS and CDR2 is YYNGEE. V was cut by 3 bases and J by 5 bases, with 13 bases left in between. CDR3 in amino acids: CASSDGQGGDTQYF. The CDR3, as DNA: TGTGCCAGCAGCGACGGCCAGGGGGGAGATACGCAGTATTTT.

V usage is TRBV18 and J usage is TRBJ2-2; tentatively, D is TRBD2 (5 bases). Per the germline V gene, CDR1 is KGHSH and CDR2 is LQKENI. CDR3 length: 14 amino acids. Trimming shortened V by 4 bases and J by 1 base, and 7 bases separated the two germline ends. CDR3 in amino acids: CASSHGGNTGELFF. The CDR3, as DNA: TGTGCCAGCTCACACGGAGGGAACACCGGGGAGCTGTTTTTT.

The chain has TRBV2 and TRBJ2-3, with 9 bases matching TRBD1. The germline V gene encodes CDR1 SNHLY and CDR2 FYNNEI. The CDR3 consists of 14 residues. The V gene end was trimmed by 8 bases and the J gene end by 2 bases; junction bases not matched to a gene: 5. CDR3 amino acids: CASEGTGNTDTQYF. CDR3 nucleotide sequence: TGTGCCAGCGAGGGGACAGGGAACACAGATACGCAGTATTTT.

This sequence joins TRBV6-5 and TRBJ1-2; D perhaps matches TRBD1 (5 bases). The CDR3 length is 13 residues. V was cut by 6 bases and J by 2 bases, with 10 bases left in between. Germline V CDR1 and CDR2: MNHEY, SVGAGI. CDR3: CASSRDYNYGYTF. In nucleotides, the CDR3 is TGTGCCAGCAGCAGGGACTACAACTATGGCTACACCTTC.